This TCR beta chain derives from a study of Graves' ophthalmopathy and Graves' hyperthyroidism. General study points: Blood also contained most of the expanded thyroid clonotypes above 0.001 frequency.

This clonotype was observed many times. Its antigen remains unidentified. Germline trimming cut 3 bases from V and 3 bases from J; bases unmatched to any gene: 0. This CDR3 contains 14 residues. Germline CDR1 and CDR2: LNHDA and SQIVND (reference sequence). Amplification of TCR beta CDR3 regions used RNA transcripts. RT-PCR with HTBI primers came first, then second-round multiplex PCR. Each CDR3 protein is one row after TCRdb ran MiXCR on the multiplex PCR reads. The data show about 400,000 distinct CDR3 sequences, about a sixth seen once. The sample comprised peripheral blood. The chain recombines TRBV19 with TRBJ2-2; 8 bases are shared with TRBD1. The receptor comes from a young woman with Graves' ophthalmopathy. CDR3 DNA: TGTGCCAGTAGTATCAGGGGGCACACCGGGGAGCTGTTTTTT. As protein: CASSIRGHTGELFF.